This entry is about one T cell receptor beta chain. Its antigen is not known. On average, the one heparinised blood draw given by each donor was roughly 100 mL. This sample is part of a study of beta chain features in type 1 diabetes. TCRB transcripts that were expressed got sequenced, as all of the isolated RNA had been reverse transcribed. Generated by immunoSEQ multiplex PCR, the TCRdb table keeps only in-frame clones and is missing some. In the table there are about 350,000 clones, about 18% of which are singletons. The CDR3 consists of 16 residues. CDR1 is LGHNA and CDR2 is YNFKEQ in the germline V gene. Trimming cost V 6 bases and J 2 bases; bases outside gene matches: 9. The study, taken as a whole, reports: In comparison with healthy donors, patients had naive, central memory and Treg TCRB repertoires that appeared more similar. There were fewer insertions and more deletions at the VDJ junctions of type 1 diabetes patients.

Sequences were obtained from naive CD4+ T cells from blood. This sequence originates from a young woman in good health. This rearrangement joins TRBV4-2 to TRBJ1-5; 8 nucleotides agree with TRBD1. The CDR3 region has the DNA TGTGCCAGCAGGAACTCCCAGGGGGCTCGCAATCAGCCCCAGCATTTT. This encodes CASRNSQGARNQPQHF.